The present T cell receptor (beta chain) was sequenced within a study of shared clonotypes between healthy human individuals. Whole-study results and caveats: Non-shared clonotypes were found to have lower generation probabilities than the clonotypes that were shared by all four of the sorted-subset donors. The naive CD4 repertoires of a handful of donors were compared, and around 5% of clonotypes were shared.

A note on this clone: Its antigen is undetermined. Other nucleotide sequences from this sample produce the same CDR3.

The method was immunoSEQ multiplex PCR; TCRdb's version includes in-frame clones alone and lacks a portion of them. The sample lists over a million clones, about three quarters occurring once. The length of the CDR3 is 12 residues. V lost 3 bases to trimming and J lost 10 bases, with 10 bases between them. The germline V gene has CDR1 SGHAT and CDR2 FQNNGV. The sequencing sample was made of memory CD4+ T cells sorted from blood. Subset in this sample: CD45RA-negative fraction. This TCR was sampled from a man in his late teens or twenties in good health. The chain uses TRBV11-2 and TRBJ2-1; D may be TRBD2 (5 bases). In DNA, the CDR3 is TGTGCCAGCAGCTTGGCGGGCCAAGAGCAGTTCTTC. Translating it yields CASSLAGQEQFF.